This T cell receptor (beta chain) was retrieved from a study of blood T cell repertoires in COVID-19. Germline-derived CDR1 and CDR2 are SGHAT and FQNNGV. V trimming: 5 bases; J trimming: 7 bases; junction bases outside the gene matches: 7. The CDR3 totals 13 residues. The protocol was immunoSEQ multiplex PCR, while the TCRdb copy is restricted to in-frame clones and leaves out a portion. This repertoire shows approximately 120,000 clones, around 81% found once; its top ten account for less than 5%. This sequence joins TRBV11-2 and TRBJ1-1, with 7 bases lining up with TRBD1. Sequenced sample: peripheral blood. This TCR derives from a human donor in a cohort sampled during active or convalescent COVID-19. The CDR3 sequence: CASSNRDSHEAFF. In DNA form, the CDR3 reads TGTGCCAGCAGCAATCGGGACAGCCATGAAGCTTTCTTT.